This T cell receptor (beta chain) emerged from a study of shared clonotypes between healthy human individuals. The study's findings and limits: Generally, estimated richness proved larger in naive subsets than it did in memory subsets.

Concerning this clone: What it recognizes is unknown.

The assay was carried out at the deep level. Across several immunoSEQ plates, the genomic DNA of each subset was split evenly. The method was immunoSEQ multiplex PCR; TCRdb's version includes in-frame clones alone and lacks a portion of them. The sample lists under 350,000 clones, 80% to 90% occurring once. This CDR3 has 20 amino acids. J was trimmed by 3 bases and V by 3 bases; bases with no gene match: 22. Germline CDR1 and CDR2: MNHNS and SASEGT. This TCR was recovered from a man in his late teens or twenties in good health. The chain has TRBV6-1 and TRBJ2-7; 8 positions agree with TRBD2. The specimen sequenced was memory CD8+ T cells sorted from blood. Regarding subset: CD45RO+ cells pooled with CCR7-negative TemRA cells. In DNA form, the CDR3 reads TGTGCCAGCAGTGATCCTACCGGGATTAACATTCTAGCGGGCCACTACGAGCAGTACTTC. Protein: CASSDPTGINILAGHYEQYF.